What follows describes a single T cell receptor beta chain. This CDR3 contains 15 residues. Per the germline V gene, CDR1 is SGHTS and CDR2 is YDEGEE. V was clipped by 4 bases and J by 2 bases, with 15 bases between them. Method: immunoSEQ multiplex PCR; TCRdb's copy keeps in-frame clones and lacks some. This table holds a few million clones, approximately 93% found once. This entry belongs to a study of shared clonotypes between healthy human individuals. At the level of the study: CD4 naive and CD4 memory each took three plates per donor, while CD8 naive took two and CD8 memory one.

Division of CD4+ cells produced a CD45RA+ naive subset and a CD45RA-negative memory subset. Sequencing was performed on naive CD4+ T cells from PBMCs. Subset defined: CD45RA+ positively selected. The gene calls are TRBV5-8 and TRBJ2-5; D could derive from TRBD1 or TRBD2 (5 bases each). This sequence was found in a man younger than 35 in good health. Some clones in this sample may be carry-over from other donors' samples. This CDR3 reads CASSRGDRGQETQYF. CDR3 coding DNA: TGTGCCAGCAGCCGAGGCGACAGAGGGCAAGAGACCCAGTACTTC.